This entry lists 32 T cell receptor beta chains sequenced from one sample in a study of CD8 T cells in Susac syndrome. It was with random hexamers that about 0.45 to 1 ug RNA was reverse transcribed. MiXCR, applied by TCRdb to the immunoSEQ multiplex PCR reads, yields one record per CDR3 protein. The sample records 250,000 to 300,000 distinct CDR3 sequences, about 88% being singletons. Sequencing was done on a sample of CD8+ T cells from PBMCs. Receptor source: a human donor with multiple sclerosis.

The V and J genes are TRBV5-1 and TRBJ2-7, with TRBD2 as a possible D gene (6 bases). Trimming cost V 1 base and J 2 bases, with 13 bases left between them. The CDR3 totals 15 residues. Germline V CDR1 and CDR2: SGHRS, YFSETQ. The DNA for the CDR3 is TGCGCCAGCAGCTTGTGGTCGGAGGGAACCTACGAGCAGTACTTC. Translated: CASSLWSEGTYEQYF.

The chain couples TRBV14 to TRBJ2-1; D gene unclear. The germline V gene encodes CDR1 SGHDN and CDR2 FVKESK. The CDR3 consists of 16 residues. The V and J ends lost 4 bases and 3 bases respectively, with 16 bases between them. CDR3 sequence reads: CASSPSGVSYYNEQFF. The DNA of the CDR3 is TGTGCCAGCAGCCCGAGTGGCGTCTCGTACTACAATGAGCAGTTCTTC.

The V gene is TRBV20-1, the J gene TRBJ2-1, with D tentatively TRBD1 or TRBD2 (6 bases each). Deletions cut 4 bases from V and 9 bases from J, with 13 bases between. The CDR3 is 12 amino acids. Germline-derived CDR1 and CDR2 are DFQATT and SNEGSKA (reference sequence). The CDR3 region is CSATQGLGEQFF. The CDR3 region has the DNA TGCAGTGCTACACAGGGACTCGGTGAGCAGTTCTTC.

This chain uses TRBV27 with TRBJ1-2; TRBD1 matches 8 bases. The germline V gene has CDR1 MNHEY and CDR2 SMNVEV (reference sequence). CDR3 size: 16 residues. V gave up 6 bases and J gave up 5 bases; unmatched junction bases: 14. The CDR3 loop reads CASSPASRGPGYGYTF. The CDR3 DNA sequence: TGTGCCAGCAGCCCCGCCTCCAGGGGGCCGGGGTATGGCTACACCTTC.

The gene calls are TRBV5-4 and TRBJ1-2; TRBD1 is a possible D gene (6 bases). The CDR3 has 15 amino acids. Trimming pared 4 bases from V and 0 bases from J, leaving 13 bases between. From germline, CDR1 is SGHNT and CDR2 YYREEE (reference sequence). Written as DNA, the CDR3 is TGTGCCAGCAGCGTCGGACAGCGTACTAACTATGGCTACACCTTC. This encodes CASSVGQRTNYGYTF.

This rearrangement joins TRBV12-5 to TRBJ2-3; D gene uncertain. The CDR3 is 13 amino acids. The germline V gene encodes CDR1 LGHNT and CDR2 FRNRAP. Trimming pared 1 base from V and 4 bases from J, leaving 6 bases between. The CDR3 region is CASGLGFSDTQYF. CDR3 DNA sequence: TGTGCTAGTGGTTTGGGGTTTTCAGATACGCAGTATTTT.

The chain couples TRBV29-1 to TRBJ2-1, with D possibly being TRBD2 (6 bases). The CDR3 extends over 16 amino acids. The ends were cut back, 3 bases at V and 0 bases at J, with 15 bases in the middle. Germline V gene data show CDR1 as SQVTM and CDR2 as ANQGSEA. The CDR3 sequence: CSVEGGGAASYNEQFF. The CDR3 nucleotides are TGCAGCGTTGAGGGAGGCGGGGCTGCCTCCTACAATGAGCAGTTCTTC.

CDR3 region: CASISGAGSGELFF. DNA of the CDR3: TGTGCCAGCATCTCAGGGGCGGGTAGCGGGGAGCTGTTTTTT. The chain has TRBV12-3 or TRBV12-4 and TRBJ2-2, with D maybe TRBD1 (6 bases). V dropped 7 bases and J dropped 7 bases, with 16 bases sitting between them. The CDR3 loop spans 14 amino acids.

The chain couples TRBV7-9 to TRBJ2-1; weak D call: TRBD2 (6 bases). Trimming removed 2 bases at V and 8 bases at J, with 13 bases between. CDR1 and CDR2 (germline): SEHNR, FQNEAQ (reference sequence). This CDR3 has 14 residues. This chain's CDR3 is CASSLMGPGDEQFF. The CDR3 DNA follows: TGTGCCAGCAGCTTAATGGGACCGGGGGATGAGCAGTTCTTC.

V gene TRBV27 combines with J gene TRBJ2-2; 7 bases agree with TRBD2. V dropped 5 bases and J dropped 6; count of bases not matched to a gene: 9. CDR3 length: 15 residues. Germline-derived CDR1 and CDR2 are MNHEY and SMNVEV (reference sequence). CDR3 coding DNA: TGTGCCAGCAGTCCTACTTTAGCGGGTTCCGGGGAGCTGTTTTTT. Its protein is CASSPTLAGSGELFF.

V usage is TRBV20-1 and J usage is TRBJ1-5, with no clear D. Trimming removed 3 bases from V and 3 bases from J, with 18 bases in between. CDR1 DFQATT and CDR2 SNEGSKA come from the germline V gene (reference sequence). The CDR3 length is 16 residues. Here the CDR3 reads CSARGFELRDNQPQHF. The CDR3 region has the DNA TGCAGTGCTAGGGGTTTTGAGTTACGCGACAATCAGCCCCAGCATTTT.

The chain carries TRBV20-1 and TRBJ1-1; TRBD1 is a possible D gene (5 bases). The V gene lost 0 bases and the J gene lost 4 bases, with 12 bases spanning the gap. Per the germline V gene, CDR1 is DFQATT and CDR2 is SNEGSKA (reference sequence). CDR3 length: 14 amino acids. The CDR3 is CSARDPGWGTEAFF. In DNA form, the CDR3 reads TGCAGTGCTAGAGATCCAGGGTGGGGCACTGAAGCTTTCTTT.

The rearrangement links TRBV29-1 to TRBJ1-2; maybe TRBD1 (6 bases). The CDR3 totals 13 residues. Germline CDR1 reads SQVTM; CDR2 reads ANQGSEA. Trimming removed 6 bases from V and 3 bases from J, with 14 bases in between. The CDR3 here is CSVRGGRDYGYTF. DNA of the CDR3: TGCAGCGTCCGGGGGGGGCGTGACTATGGCTACACCTTC.

The V and J genes are TRBV20-1 and TRBJ2-7; tentative D call: TRBD2 (5 bases). Germline values: CDR1 DFQATT, CDR2 SNEGSKA (reference sequence). The ends were cut back, 0 bases at V and 6 bases at J, with 9 bases in the middle. The CDR3 loop spans 12 amino acids. DNA for the CDR3: TGCAGTGCTAGAGATGCCGGGGTCGAGCAGTACTTC. Its protein product is CSARDAGVEQYF.

The J gene is TRBJ1-2, the V gene TRBV12-3 or TRBV12-4, with D tentatively TRBD1 (6 bases). The CDR3 covers 16 residues. The germline V and J ends were trimmed by 6 bases and 6 bases, with 23 bases remaining between them. For the CDR3, the DNA is TGTGCCAGCAGCCCTTTTCTGGAGGCAGGGGTGGATGGCTACACCTTC. Encoded protein: CASSPFLEAGVDGYTF.

This clonotype was seen a single time. This chain uses TRBV24-1 with TRBJ1-5; D not resolved. V gave up 5 bases and J gave up 3 bases, with 10 bases separating them. Germline loops: CDR1 KGHDR, CDR2 SFDVKD. The CDR3 sequence is 14 residues long. CDR3 nucleotides: TGTGCCACCAGTGGGGCCGTGACCAATCAGCCCCAGCATTTT. Translating it yields CATSGAVTNQPQHF.

This chain connects TRBV5-8 to TRBJ2-1, with D tentatively TRBD1 or TRBD2 (7 bases each). Germline V gene data show CDR1 as SGHTS and CDR2 as YDEGEE. The CDR3 runs to 17 residues. V was clipped by 0 bases and J by 5 bases, with 18 bases between them. CDR3 protein: CASSLGGGTETDNEQFF. CDR3 nucleotide sequence: TGTGCCAGCAGCTTGGGGGGAGGGACAGAGACCGACAATGAGCAGTTCTTC.

This chain joins TRBV7-3 and TRBJ2-1; TRBD1 agrees at 9 bases. V dropped 5 bases and J dropped 4; count of bases not matched to a gene: 6. The CDR3 loop spans 15 amino acids. The germline gives CDR1 SGHTA, CDR2 FQGTGA. CDR3 sequence reads: CASSMDRGPYNEQFF. DNA of the CDR3: TGTGCCAGCAGCATGGACAGGGGCCCTTACAATGAGCAGTTCTTC. The full variable domain, rest sourced from reference TRBV7-3 and TRBJ2-1, is GAGVSQTPSNKVTEKGKYVELRCDPISGHTALYWYRQSLGQGPEFLIYFQGTGAADDSGLPNDRFFAVRPEGSVSTLKIQRTERGDSAVYLCASSMDRGPYNEQFFGPGTRLTVL.

The gene calls are TRBV20-1 and TRBJ2-5, with TRBD2 as a possible D gene (6 bases). CDR1 and CDR2 (germline): DFQATT, SNEGSKA (reference sequence). The CDR3 covers 14 residues. V lost 1 base, J lost 2 bases, and 11 bases lay in between. The CDR3 here is CSARVGEVQETQYF. The DNA for the CDR3 is TGCAGTGCTAGAGTGGGGGAGGTACAAGAGACCCAGTACTTC.

This rearrangement joins TRBV2 to TRBJ2-7; D may match TRBD1 or TRBD2 (5 bases each). V dropped 11 bases and J dropped 2 bases, with 13 bases sitting between them. The CDR3 has 12 residues. Germline values: CDR1 SNHLY, CDR2 FYNNEI. The CDR3 is CAAQGEPYEQYF. The CDR3 DNA sequence: TGTGCCGCCCAGGGAGAGCCCTACGAGCAGTACTTC.

The chain is built from TRBV12-3 or TRBV12-4 and TRBJ2-7; 11 bases align to TRBD1. CDR3 length: 16 residues. The ends lost 3 bases at V and 4 bases at J; junction bases unmatched: 8. CDR3 in DNA: TGTGCCAGCAGTTTCTCCCCGGGACAGGGGGTATACGAGCAGTACTTC. It encodes CASSFSPGQGVYEQYF.

The chain joins TRBV28 to TRBJ1-3; no firm D call. The ends were cut back, 5 bases at V and 1 base at J, with 12 bases in the middle. Germline V gene sequence: CDR1 MDHEN, CDR2 SYDVKM. This CDR3 contains 15 residues. CDR3 in amino acids: CASSPPPPSGNTIYF. The CDR3 DNA reads as TGTGCCAGCAGTCCCCCACCGCCGTCTGGAAACACCATATATTTT.

The V call is TRBV9, the J call TRBJ2-7; 7 nucleotides align to TRBD2. The germline V gene encodes CDR1 SGDLS and CDR2 YYNGEE. V lost 3 bases and J lost 0; bases outside the gene matches: 3. This CDR3 is built from 14 residues. The CDR3 protein is CASSASGGSYEQYF. The CDR3 nucleotides read TGTGCCAGCAGCGCATCGGGAGGCTCCTACGAGCAGTACTTC.

The chain joins TRBV25-1 to TRBJ2-1; D is unclear. V lost 4 bases to trimming and J lost 9 bases, with 13 bases between them. CDR1 and CDR2 (germline): MGHDK, SYGVNS. The CDR3 is 13 residues long. The CDR3 nucleotides are TGTGCCAGCAGTGGGTCGGTAGAGGCTGAGCAGTTCTTC. This encodes CASSGSVEAEQFF.

The V gene is TRBV9, the J gene TRBJ1-6; 8 bases are shared with TRBD1. There are 12 residues in the CDR3. V lost 3 bases, J lost 14 bases, and 4 bases stayed unmatched. Germline assignment: CDR1 SGDLS and CDR2 YYNGEE. CDR3 sequence reads: CASSAGQGTLHF. The CDR3 bases are TGTGCCAGCAGCGCCGGACAGGGAACCCTCCACTTT. Complete variable domain (other parts from reference TRBV9 and TRBJ1-6): DSGVTQTPKHLITATGQRVTLRCSPRSGDLSVYWYQQSLDQGLQFLIQYYNGEERAKGNILERFSAQQFPDLHSELNLSSLELGDSALYFCASSAGQGTLHFGNGTRLTVT.

The chain couples TRBV9 to TRBJ2-6; D is possibly TRBD2 (6 bases). The CDR3 is 18 amino acids. V shed 1 base and J shed 2 bases, with 16 bases lying between them. Germline CDR1 is SGDLS and CDR2 is YYNGEE. The CDR3 reads CASSVKRRGGAGANVLTF. The CDR3 DNA reads TGTGCCAGCAGCGTAAAACGGCGGGGAGGAGCTGGGGCCAACGTCCTGACTTTC.

The chain is built from TRBV19 and TRBJ1-5; TRBD1 aligns across 8 bases. Losses at the gene ends were 6 bases for V and 2 bases for J; bases not matched to a gene: 3. Germline CDR1 LNHDA, CDR2 SQIVND (reference sequence). The CDR3 is 14 residues long. CDR3 sequence reads: CASRRGQGNQPQHF. CDR3 DNA sequence: TGTGCCAGTAGGAGGGGACAGGGCAATCAGCCCCAGCATTTT.

The chain links TRBV10-1 to TRBJ2-5; D may be TRBD1 (6 bases). Germline V gene lookup returns CDR1 WNHNN and CDR2 SYGVQD (reference sequence). The CDR3 loop spans 15 amino acids. V lost 3 bases to trimming and J lost 4 bases, with 15 bases between them. CDR3: CASSDGRGEGETQYF. The CDR3 region has the DNA TGCGCCAGCAGTGATGGCAGGGGAGAAGGAGAGACCCAGTACTTC.

The chain is built from TRBV7-6 and TRBJ2-3; D unresolved. The CDR3 runs to 13 residues. Trimming left V 5 bases short and J 3 bases short, with 9 bases between. CDR1 and CDR2 from the germline V gene are SGHVS and FNYEAQ. In nucleotides, the CDR3 is TGTGCCAGCAGCGCCCACGGGACAGATACGCAGTATTTT. This encodes CASSAHGTDTQYF. Full variable domain (rest looked up from reference TRBV7-6 and TRBJ2-3): GAGVSQSPRYKVTKRGQDVALRCDPISGHVSLYWYRQALGQGPEFLTYFNYEAQQDKSGLPNDRFSAERPEGSISTLTIQRTEQRDSAMYRCASSAHGTDTQYFGPGTRLTVL.

The chain carries TRBV7-9 and TRBJ1-1; a possible D gene is TRBD1 (5 bases). The V end lost 5 bases, the J end lost 4 bases, and 17 bases lay between the germline ends. The CDR3 has 15 amino acids. Germline CDR1 is SEHNR and CDR2 is FQNEAQ (reference sequence). CDR3 in amino acids: CASSPQDSPGTEAFF. In nucleotides, the CDR3 is TGTGCCAGCAGCCCTCAAGACAGCCCTGGCACTGAAGCTTTCTTT.

The V gene is TRBV5-1, the J gene TRBJ2-1; TRBD1 agrees at 7 bases. The CDR3 sequence is 19 residues long. The junction had 12 bases not matched to a gene; V was cut back by 0 bases and J by 0 bases. Germline assignment: CDR1 SGHRS and CDR2 YFSETQ. Here the CDR3 reads CASSLDTRDSAPSYNEQFF. The CDR3 DNA reads as TGCGCCAGCAGCTTGGACACAAGGGACAGCGCACCCTCCTACAATGAGCAGTTCTTC.

The chain links TRBV7-2 to TRBJ2-5; the D is unclear. This CDR3 is built from 18 residues. Deletions cut 2 bases from V and 2 bases from J, with 21 bases between. Germline V gives CDR1 SGHTA, CDR2 FQGNSA. For the CDR3, the DNA is TGTGCCAGCAGCTTATGGTCCCCGCTTGTGGTCCCGCAAGAGACCCAGTACTTC. It is translated as CASSLWSPLVVPQETQYF.